Listed below are T cell receptor beta chains from one sample, sequenced in a study of beta chain features in type 1 diabetes. The assay was immunoSEQ multiplex PCR, and TCRdb's table has in-frame clones only and misses some. Of around 690,000 clones listed, roughly 12% are singletons. The sample was naive CD4+ T cells from blood. The origin of the receptors is a man aged 25-45 years with type 1 diabetes. The CDR3 runs from the conserved cysteine through the conserved F or W. A D gene is named only where the DNA matches it firmly. Clone size is shown for a subset of rows, as once, few, many or a class of expanded clone.

d_call j_call clone_size v_call cdr3_nt cdr3_aa
TRBD2 TRBJ2-2 - TRBV4-1 TGCGCCAGCAGCCAAGAGAGCGGGGGGGCTACCGGGGAGCTGTTTTTT CASSQESGGATGELFF
- TRBJ2-5 - TRBV7-2 TGTGCCAGCAGCAACAACGCGGCCCAAGAGACCCAGTACTTC CASSNNAAQETQYF
TRBD2 TRBJ2-1 few TRBV28 TGTGCCAGCAGTGCGGGGGGCCTTTCCGCTGAGCAGTTCTTC CASSAGGLSAEQFF
- TRBJ2-3 - TRBV6-5 TGTGCCAGCAGTCCACAGGGATTGGGAACAGATACGCAGTATTTT CASSPQGLGTDTQYF
- TRBJ1-2 few TRBV4-3 TGCGCCAGCAGCCAAGAGATGCACCATGGCTACACCTTC CASSQEMHHGYTF
- TRBJ2-2 few TRBV5-1 TGCGCCAGCAGCTTGGACAGACCGAACACCGGGGAGCTGTTTTTT CASSLDRPNTGELFF
TRBD1 TRBJ1-2 - TRBV28 TGTGCCAGCAGGACAGGGGGATCAGGAGCTAACTATGGCTACACCTTC CASRTGGSGANYGYTF
- TRBJ1-2 few TRBV28 TGTGCCAGCAGTATCTCGACTCTACAGGGTCGAGTGGGCTACACCTTC CASSISTLQGRVGYTF
- TRBJ1-3 - TRBV2 TGTGCCAGCGGAGTCAGCACATCCTCTGGAAACACCATATATTTT CASGVSTSSGNTIYF
TRBD1 TRBJ2-1 few TRBV6-5 TGTGCCAGCAGCGACACGGGACAGTCCTACAATGAGCAGTTCTTC CASSDTGQSYNEQFF
- TRBJ2-7 - TRBV13 TGTGCCAGCAGCTTATCGACCTACGAGCAGTACTTC CASSLSTYEQYF
- TRBJ1-5 - TRBV2 TGTGCCAGCAGTGAAAGGGGTGGAAGCAATCAGCCCCAGCATTTT CASSERGGSNQPQHF
TRBD2 TRBJ2-3 few TRBV7-2 TGTGCCAGCAGCTCGGGGGGTAAAGATACGCAGTATTTT CASSSGGKDTQYF
- TRBJ1-1 few TRBV10-3 TGTGCCATCAGTAACAGACAGGACACTGAAGCTTTCTTT CAISNRQDTEAFF
TRBD1 TRBJ1-2 few TRBV5-6 TGTGCCAGCAGCTTACCCTTGACAGGGTCGGATGGCTACACCTTC CASSLPLTGSDGYTF
- TRBJ2-1 - TRBV11-3 TGTGCCAGCAGCTTATCTGGCAGGAGGGGCGATGAGCAGTTCTTC CASSLSGRRGDEQFF
- TRBJ2-7 few TRBV11-3 TGTGCCAGCAGCTTAGTAGGTCAGAACATTAAGCAGTACTTC CASSLVGQNIKQYF
TRBD2 TRBJ2-1 - TRBV6-5 TGTGCCAGCAGTTCTCGGACTAGCGGGAGTCACAATGAGCAGTTCTTC CASSSRTSGSHNEQFF
- TRBJ1-3 few TRBV9 TGTGCCAGTGGCCCCAGCCACCCTGGAAACACCATATATTTT CASGPSHPGNTIYF
- TRBJ1-6 - TRBV10-3 TGTGCCATCAGTGAGTCCAGTGGGCGGAATTCACCCCTCCACTTT CAISESSGRNSPLHF
- TRBJ2-5 few TRBV7-2 TGTGCCAGCAGCTTGGTAGCACCTAGGGGGGAGACCCAGTACTTC CASSLVAPRGETQYF
- TRBJ1-2 few TRBV7-9 TGTGCCAGCAGCTTCCCGACAGGCGGCTATGGCTACACCTTC CASSFPTGGYGYTF
- TRBJ2-2 - TRBV5-1 TGCGCCAGCAGCTACGACACCGGGGAGCTGTTTTTT CASSYDTGELFF